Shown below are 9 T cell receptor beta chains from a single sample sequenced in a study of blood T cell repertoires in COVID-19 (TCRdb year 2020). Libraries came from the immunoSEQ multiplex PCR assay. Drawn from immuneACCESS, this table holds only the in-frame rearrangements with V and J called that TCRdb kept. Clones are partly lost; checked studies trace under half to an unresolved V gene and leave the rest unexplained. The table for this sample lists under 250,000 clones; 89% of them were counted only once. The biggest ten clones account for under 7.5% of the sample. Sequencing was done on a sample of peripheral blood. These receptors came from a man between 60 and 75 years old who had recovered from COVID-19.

The CDR3: CASSGGQAASVYEQYF. The CDR3 DNA reads TGTGCCAGCAGCGGCGGACAGGCCGCCAGCGTCTACGAGCAGTACTTC. The V and J genes are TRBV5-5 and TRBJ2-7; 7 nucleotides match TRBD1. V shed 4 bases and J 3 bases; nucleotides not matched to a gene: 13. The CDR3 sequence is 16 residues long. Germline-derived CDR1 and CDR2 are SGHKS and YYEKEE (reference sequence).

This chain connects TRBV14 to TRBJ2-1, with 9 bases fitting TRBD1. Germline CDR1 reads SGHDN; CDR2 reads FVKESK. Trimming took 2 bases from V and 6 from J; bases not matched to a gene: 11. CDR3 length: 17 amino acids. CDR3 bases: TGTGCCAGCAGCCAAAGGCCCCCGGACAGGGGTCGCAATGAGCAGTTCTTC. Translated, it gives CASSQRPPDRGRNEQFF.

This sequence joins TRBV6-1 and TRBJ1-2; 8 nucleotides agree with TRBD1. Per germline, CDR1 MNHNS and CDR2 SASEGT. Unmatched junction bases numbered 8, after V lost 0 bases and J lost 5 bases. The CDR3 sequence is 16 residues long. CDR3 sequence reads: CASSEAQGTGRYGYTF. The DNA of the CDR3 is TGTGCCAGCAGTGAAGCGCAGGGGACAGGTCGATATGGCTACACCTTC.

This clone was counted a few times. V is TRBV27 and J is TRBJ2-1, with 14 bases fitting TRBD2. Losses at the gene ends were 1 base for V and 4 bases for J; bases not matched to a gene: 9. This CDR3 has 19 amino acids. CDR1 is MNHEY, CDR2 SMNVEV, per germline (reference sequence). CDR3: CASSLFLGLAGDSYNEQFF. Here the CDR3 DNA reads TGTGCCAGCAGTTTATTCCTGGGACTAGCGGGAGATAGTTACAATGAGCAGTTCTTC.

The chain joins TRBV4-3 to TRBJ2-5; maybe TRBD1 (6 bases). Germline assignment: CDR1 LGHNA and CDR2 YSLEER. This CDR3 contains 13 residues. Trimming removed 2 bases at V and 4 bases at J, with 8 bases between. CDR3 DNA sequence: TGCGCCAGCAGCCAATTAGGGGGAGAGACCCAGTACTTC. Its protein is CASSQLGGETQYF.

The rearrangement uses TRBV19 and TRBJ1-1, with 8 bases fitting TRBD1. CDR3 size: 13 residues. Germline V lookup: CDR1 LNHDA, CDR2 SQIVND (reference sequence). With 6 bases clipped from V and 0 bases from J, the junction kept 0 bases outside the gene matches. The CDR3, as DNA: TGTGCCAGTAGGGACAGGGTGAACACTGAAGCTTTCTTT. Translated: CASRDRVNTEAFF.

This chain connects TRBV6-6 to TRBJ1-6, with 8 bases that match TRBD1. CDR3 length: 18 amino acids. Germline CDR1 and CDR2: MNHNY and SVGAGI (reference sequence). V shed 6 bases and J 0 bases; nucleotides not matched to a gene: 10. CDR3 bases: TGTGCCAGCAGCCGAGGACAGGGAACTGGCTCCTATAATTCACCCCTCCACTTT. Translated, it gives CASSRGQGTGSYNSPLHF.

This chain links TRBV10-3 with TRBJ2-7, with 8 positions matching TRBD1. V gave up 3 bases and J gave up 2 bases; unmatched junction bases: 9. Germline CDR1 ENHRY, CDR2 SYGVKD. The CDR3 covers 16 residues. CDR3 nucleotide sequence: TGTGCCATCAGTGATCCAGGACAGGGTAGACCCTACGAGCAGTACTTC. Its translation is CAISDPGQGRPYEQYF.

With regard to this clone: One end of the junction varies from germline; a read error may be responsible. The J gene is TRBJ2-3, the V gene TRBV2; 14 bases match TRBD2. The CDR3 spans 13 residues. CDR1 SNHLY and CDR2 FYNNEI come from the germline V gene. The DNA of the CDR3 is TGTGCCAGTATGGGACTAGCGGGGGATAGGCAGTATTTT. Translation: CASMGLAGDRQYF.